This TCR beta chain was recorded in a study of regulatory T cells in long-lasting Graves disease. Study-wide results and limits: There were preferences for TRBV28, TRBJ1-2 and TRBJ2-5 in persistent disease.

Time point here: persistent/refractory GD, antithyroid drugs over 5 years with positive TRAb. PBMCs provided the RNA from which the TCR library was made. As a group, patients came from one endocrinology department in Xi'an, China. Collection of peripheral blood (roughly 9.3 milliliters) was done using EDTA tubes. V lost 5 bases, J lost 9 bases, and 11 bases lay in between. This CDR3 contains 12 residues. Looked up from germline, CDR1 is MDHEN and CDR2 is SYDVKM. TCR beta libraries were built with iRepertoire HTBI primers and Arm-PCR of CDR3 regions. TCRdb analysed the multiplex PCR reads with MiXCR anew, one entry per CDR3 protein. The data show hundreds of thousands of distinct CDR3 sequences, around 21% seen once. This clonotype was seen repeatedly, ten times or more. The antigen is unknown.

The chain joins TRBV28 to TRBJ2-1; perhaps TRBD2 as D (5 bases). The TCR originated in a female donor with Graves disease. The specimen was peripheral blood mononuclear cells (PBMCs), collected when the disease was refractory, from a patient treated with antithyroid drugs. In DNA, the CDR3 is TGTGCCAGCAGTCATTTAAGCGGTGAGCAGTTCTTC. The encoded protein is CASSHLSGEQFF.